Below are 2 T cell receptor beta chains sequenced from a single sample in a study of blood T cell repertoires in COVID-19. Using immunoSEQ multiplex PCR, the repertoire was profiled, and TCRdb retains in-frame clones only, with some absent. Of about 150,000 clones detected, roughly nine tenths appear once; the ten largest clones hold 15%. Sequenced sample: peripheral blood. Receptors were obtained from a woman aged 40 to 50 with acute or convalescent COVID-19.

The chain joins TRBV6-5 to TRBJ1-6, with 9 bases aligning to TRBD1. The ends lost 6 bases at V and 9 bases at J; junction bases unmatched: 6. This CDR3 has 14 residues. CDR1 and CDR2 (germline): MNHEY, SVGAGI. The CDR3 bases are TGTGCCAGCAGCTCTGGACAGGGGTTTTCACCCCTCCACTTT. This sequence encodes CASSSGQGFSPLHF.

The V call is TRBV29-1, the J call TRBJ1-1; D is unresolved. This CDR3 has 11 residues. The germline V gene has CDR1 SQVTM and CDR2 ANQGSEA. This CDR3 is CAGGRNTEAFF. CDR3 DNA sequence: TGCGCGGGCGGGCGGAACACTGAAGCTTTCTTT.